The 23 T cell receptor beta chains below were found in one sample sequenced in a study of OX40 agonist ivuxolimab in advanced cancers. Only in-frame clones appear in the TCRdb table, and some are missing; sequencing was by immunoSEQ multiplex PCR. The data contain 55,000 to 65,000 clones, approximately 86% of them seen just once; the ten biggest clones take up more than 0.4%. Sequencing was performed on CD4+ or CD8+ T cells sorted from blood, taken in a trial of the OX40 agonist ivuxolimab. Every receptor here comes from an adult with an advanced solid tumor such as melanoma, head and neck, liver or kidney cancer.

In its sample, this clone was seen once. The chain joins TRBV10-2 to TRBJ2-7; 8 nucleotides agree with TRBD2. Germline V gives CDR1 WSHSY, CDR2 SAAADI. Trimming removed 7 bases from V and 7 bases from J; junction bases left unmatched: 6. The CDR3 runs 12 residues. Here the CDR3 DNA reads TGCGCCAGCACCGGGAGGGCCGAAGAGCAGTACTTC. Translated, it gives CASTGRAEEQYF.

Comment on this clone: Other DNA sequences in the sample encode the same CDR3. V usage is TRBV18 and J usage is TRBJ2-1, with 11 bases fitting TRBD2. The trim removed 6 bases at V and 4 bases at J, leaving 5 bases unmatched. This CDR3 comprises 15 residues. Germline-derived CDR1 and CDR2 are KGHSH and LQKENI. The DNA for the CDR3 is TGTGCCAGCTCCCCCGGGACTAGCGGATACAATGAGCAGTTCTTC. It specifies CASSPGTSGYNEQFF.

The chain uses TRBV4-2 and TRBJ1-1, with no clear D. Germline CDR1 reads LGHNA; CDR2 reads YNFKEQ. The germline V and J ends were trimmed by 2 bases and 1 base, with 14 bases remaining between them. The CDR3 covers 16 residues. The CDR3 loop is CASSQQVGVENTEAFF. The CDR3 region has the DNA TGTGCCAGCAGCCAACAAGTGGGAGTGGAGAACACTGAAGCTTTCTTT.

V is TRBV28 and J is TRBJ1-2; 8 positions match TRBD1. Germline V CDR1 and CDR2: MDHEN, SYDVKM. The CDR3 sequence is 18 residues long. The ends lost 6 bases at V and 4 bases at J; junction bases unmatched: 19. CDR3: CASSPNGQGGYAVYGYTF. As DNA, the CDR3 is TGTGCCAGCAGCCCCAATGGACAGGGTGGGTATGCCGTCTATGGCTACACCTTC.

The V and J genes are TRBV11-3 and TRBJ1-1; D is undetermined. The V and J ends lost 0 bases and 7 bases respectively, with 6 bases between them. CDR1 and CDR2 from the germline V gene are SGHNT and YENEEA. The CDR3 extends over 12 amino acids. In DNA, the CDR3 is TGTGCCAGCAGCTTAGAGGCGAGTGAAGCTTTCTTT. Amino acids: CASSLEASEAFF.

The CDR3 bases are TGCAGCGTGGGGGACAGGGGGGATGGCTACACCTTC. The encoded protein is CSVGDRGDGYTF. The rearrangement uses TRBV29-1 and TRBJ1-2, with 11 positions matching TRBD1. V was clipped by 6 bases and J by 6 bases; unmatched bases: 3. The CDR3 extends over 12 amino acids. Germline V gives CDR1 SQVTM, CDR2 ANQGSEA. The full variable domain, rest sourced from reference TRBV29-1 and TRBJ1-2, is SAVISQKPSRDICQRGTSLTIQCQVDSQVTMMFWYRQQPGQSLTLIATANQGSEATYESGFVIDKFPISRPNLTFSTLTVSNMSPEDSSIYLCSVGDRGDGYTFGSGTRLTVV.

V gene TRBV6-1 combines with J gene TRBJ2-1, with TRBD2 matching over 12 bases. The CDR3 is 16 residues long. J lost 2 bases, V lost 4 bases, and 3 bases had no gene match. Germline V gene sequence: CDR1 MNHNS, CDR2 SASEGT. The CDR3 protein is CASSGGLAGTYNEQFF. For the CDR3, the DNA is TGTGCCAGCAGTGGTGGACTAGCGGGGACCTACAATGAGCAGTTCTTC.

The chain carries TRBV4-2 and TRBJ2-3, with 8 positions matching TRBD1. The V and J ends lost 8 bases and 4 bases, in that order; junction bases with no gene match: 11. The CDR3 has 15 residues. Germline V CDR1 and CDR2: LGHNA, YNFKEQ. CDR3 residues: CASGGQGDSSDTQYF. In DNA, the CDR3 is TGTGCCAGCGGTGGACAGGGCGATTCCTCAGATACGCAGTATTTT.

The V and J genes are TRBV5-6 and TRBJ2-3; 10 bases align to TRBD1. Trimming removed 4 bases from V and 5 bases from J; junction bases left unmatched: 10. The CDR3 has 16 residues. Germline V gives CDR1 SGHDT, CDR2 YYEEEE. The CDR3 DNA sequence: TGTGCCAGCAGCCTTACCGGGACAGGGGAAGAAGATACGCAGTATTTT. This gives the protein CASSLTGTGEEDTQYF.

The chain couples TRBV29-1 to TRBJ1-1; TRBD1 aligns across 7 bases. The ends lost 7 bases at V and 0 bases at J; junction bases unmatched: 8. The CDR3 runs to 14 residues. Germline CDR1 is SQVTM and CDR2 is ANQGSEA. The CDR3 region is CSAGDRELNTEAFF. In DNA, the CDR3 is TGCAGCGCTGGGGACAGAGAATTGAACACTGAAGCTTTCTTT.

This chain uses TRBV9 with TRBJ2-1, with D possibly matching TRBD2 (5 bases). Germline V lookup: CDR1 SGDLS, CDR2 YYNGEE. There are 16 residues in the CDR3. V was clipped by 3 bases and J by 8 bases, with 21 bases between them. The CDR3 region has the DNA TGTGCCAGCAGCGAACGGACTGGCCAGGCCGTGGATGAGCAGTTCTTC. It codes for CASSERTGQAVDEQFF.

The V gene is TRBV7-2, the J gene TRBJ2-5; 8 bases agree with TRBD2. The V gene's germline CDR1 is SGHTA and CDR2 FQGNSA. The CDR3 is made up of 16 amino acids. Losses at the gene ends were 1 base for V and 4 bases for J; bases not matched to a gene: 8. The CDR3 region has the DNA TGTGCCAGCAGCTTAGTTGGGGCTAGCGGGCGAGAGACCCAGTACTTC. Its translation: CASSLVGASGRETQYF. Filled out from reference TRBV7-2 and TRBJ2-5, the complete variable domain reads GAGVSQSPSNKVTEKGKDVELRCDPISGHTALYWYRQSLGQGLEFLIYFQGNSAPDKSGLPSDRFSAERTGGSVSTLTIQRTQQEDSAVYLCASSLVGASGRETQYFGPGTRLLVL.

The chain combines TRBV10-3 with TRBJ2-7, with D perhaps TRBD1 (5 bases). The CDR3 extends over 13 amino acids. Trimming removed 2 bases at V and 5 bases at J, with 10 bases between. In germline, CDR1 is ENHRY, CDR2 SYGVKD. The chain's CDR3 is CAISEETGNEQYF. Written as DNA, the CDR3 is TGTGCCATCAGTGAGGAAACAGGAAACGAGCAGTACTTC.

The chain recombines TRBV19 with TRBJ2-7, with 7 nucleotides matching TRBD1. The CDR3 runs to 13 residues. V lost 7 bases to trimming and J lost 8 bases; unmatched junction nucleotides: 11. CDR1 and CDR2 from the germline V gene are LNHDA and SQIVND (reference sequence). CDR3 DNA sequence: TGTGCCAGTACCAACATCCCGGGACAGAAGCAGTACTTC. Amino acid sequence: CASTNIPGQKQYF.

The chain combines TRBV7-7 with TRBJ2-1; 8 nucleotides match TRBD2. CDR1 is SSHAT, CDR2 FNYEAQ, per germline (reference sequence). The CDR3 is made up of 14 amino acids. V dropped 4 bases and J dropped 8; count of bases not matched to a gene: 7. CDR3 in DNA: TGTGCCAGCAGCTACTCTAGCGGGCCCCATGAGCAGTTCTTC. Its translation: CASSYSSGPHEQFF.

The gene calls are TRBV27 and TRBJ1-4, with D maybe TRBD1 (6 bases). This CDR3 has 16 residues. Germline V gene data show CDR1 as MNHEY and CDR2 as SMNVEV (reference sequence). V lost 6 bases, J lost 0 bases, and 14 bases lay in between. CDR3 in amino acids: CASRLGGTATNEKLFF. CDR3 sequence (DNA): TGTGCCAGCAGGTTAGGGGGAACTGCAACTAATGAAAAACTGTTTTTT.

The CDR3 sequence is CASSLAGTQEGDTQYF. CDR3 in DNA: TGCGCCAGCAGCTTGGCCGGGACTCAGGAGGGAGATACGCAGTATTTT. The chain couples TRBV5-1 to TRBJ2-3, with a tentative D call TRBD2 (6 bases). The germline V and J ends were trimmed by 0 bases and 5 bases, with 16 bases remaining between them. This CDR3 has 16 residues. CDR1 is SGHRS, CDR2 YFSETQ, per germline.

This clone was counted once. The chain combines TRBV19 with TRBJ1-5; tentatively, D is TRBD1 (5 bases). V was trimmed by 6 bases and J by 6 bases, leaving 18 bases between them. CDR1 is LNHDA, CDR2 SQIVND, per germline (reference sequence). The CDR3 loop spans 15 amino acids. CDR3 region: CASRVGWGRLQPQHF. The CDR3, as DNA: TGTGCCAGTAGGGTGGGCTGGGGGAGGCTTCAGCCCCAGCATTTT.

For this clone: Other DNA sequences of this sample code for an identical CDR3. The V call is TRBV2, the J call TRBJ1-1; 9 bases match TRBD1. J lost 5 bases, V lost 3 bases, and 7 bases had no gene match. Germline V gives CDR1 SNHLY, CDR2 FYNNEI. CDR3 length: 15 amino acids. This CDR3 is CASSEDRGRGTEAFF. In DNA, the CDR3 is TGTGCCAGCAGTGAGGACAGGGGTAGAGGAACTGAAGCTTTCTTT.

This clone has a handful of counts. CDR3: CAWSFSRNTEAFF. In DNA, the CDR3 is TGTGCCTGGAGTTTTAGCCGGAACACTGAAGCTTTCTTT. J is TRBJ1-1 and V is TRBV30; D gene uncertain. Germline-derived CDR1 and CDR2 are GTSNPN and SVGIG (reference sequence). V was pared by 2 bases and J by 1 base, with 8 bases between. The CDR3 totals 13 residues.

The V gene is TRBV11-2, the J gene TRBJ2-1; 8 bases match TRBD2. There are 16 residues in the CDR3. Per germline, CDR1 SGHAT and CDR2 FQNNGV. Trimming removed 4 bases from V and 8 bases from J; junction bases left unmatched: 13. The CDR3 is CASSSLRLARPHEQFF. CDR3 nucleotide sequence: TGTGCCAGCAGCTCCCTCAGACTAGCGCGCCCGCATGAGCAGTTCTTC.

The V call is TRBV6-1, the J call TRBJ2-7; 7 bases fit TRBD1. In germline, CDR1 is MNHNS, CDR2 SASEGT. The CDR3 extends over 14 amino acids. V shed 4 bases and J 2 bases; nucleotides not matched to a gene: 5. This CDR3 is CASSVFQGAYEQYF. CDR3 nucleotides: TGTGCCAGCAGTGTGTTTCAGGGGGCCTACGAGCAGTACTTC.

The chain carries TRBV11-2 and TRBJ2-2; 9 bases are shared with TRBD2. Germline V gene lookup returns CDR1 SGHAT and CDR2 FQNNGV. The CDR3 is 16 residues long. V lost 5 bases and J lost 0; bases outside the gene matches: 4. CDR3 sequence: CASSVRLAANTGELFF. CDR3 DNA sequence: TGTGCCAGCAGCGTTAGACTAGCGGCGAACACCGGGGAGCTGTTTTTT.